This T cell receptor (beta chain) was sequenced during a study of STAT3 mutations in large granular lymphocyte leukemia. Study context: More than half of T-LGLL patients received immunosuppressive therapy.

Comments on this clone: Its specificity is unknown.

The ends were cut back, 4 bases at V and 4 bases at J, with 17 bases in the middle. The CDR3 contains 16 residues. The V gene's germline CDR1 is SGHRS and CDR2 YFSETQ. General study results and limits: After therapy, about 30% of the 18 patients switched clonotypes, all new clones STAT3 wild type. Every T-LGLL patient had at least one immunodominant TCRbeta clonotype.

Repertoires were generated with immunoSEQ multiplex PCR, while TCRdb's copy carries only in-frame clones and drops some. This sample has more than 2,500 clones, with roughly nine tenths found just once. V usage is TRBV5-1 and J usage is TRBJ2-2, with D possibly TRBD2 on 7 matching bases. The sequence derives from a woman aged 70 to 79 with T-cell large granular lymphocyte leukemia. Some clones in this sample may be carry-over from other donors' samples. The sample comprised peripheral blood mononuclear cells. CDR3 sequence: CASSVGGAESTGELFF. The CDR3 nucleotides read TGCGCCAGCAGCGTGGGGGGGGCCGAATCCACCGGGGAGCTGTTTTTT.